A selection of T cell receptor beta chains follows, all from one sample in a study of T-cell reconstitution after alpha-beta-depleted transplantation in children. TCRdb fed the PCR reads into MiXCR, producing one record per CDR3 protein. The sample yields almost 7,500 distinct CDR3 sequences, under 7% seen once. The source was PBMCs, mostly from graft donor cells, collected 180 days after TCRalphabeta/CD19-depleted stem cell transplant. These receptors were obtained from a child under two years old who had a stem cell transplant for acute myeloid leukemia, so the T cells may come from the graft donor. Each CDR3 is given with its conserved first and last residue. A D gene is named only where the DNA matches it firmly. The size field is filled for only some rows; it gives once, few, many or a size class.

-,TRBJ2-7,TRBV13,many,CASSLGAGARIIPYEQYF,TGTGCCAGCAGCTTAGGGGCAGGGGCTAGAATTATCCCCTACGAGCAGTACTTC
-,TRBJ2-7,TRBV7-9,many,CASRDSLSSYEQYF,TGTGCCAGCCGGGACTCCTTGAGCTCCTACGAGCAGTACTTC
-,TRBJ2-5,TRBV18,many,CASEALGETQYF,TGTGCCAGTGAGGCGTTGGGAGAGACCCAGTACTTC
TRBD1,TRBJ2-7,TRBV12-3/TRBV12-4,many,CASSPQGVLTYGQYF,TGTGCCAGCAGCCCACAGGGGGTCTTAACCTACGGGCAGTACTTC
-,TRBJ1-1,TRBV11-3,many,CASSLGIGQLAFF,TGTGCCAGCAGCTTAGGGATCGGACAGTTAGCTTTCTTT
-,TRBJ2-1,TRBV5-8,-,CASGPGERAHNEQFF,TGTGCCAGCGGACCCGGGGAGCGGGCCCACAATGAGCAGTTCTTC
-,TRBJ2-1,TRBV24-1,many,CATSALSWLAEPSYNEQFF,TGTGCCACCAGTGCCCTCTCGTGGTTAGCGGAACCTTCCTACAATGAGCAGTTCTTC
TRBD1,TRBJ2-3,TRBV30,-,CACRSGTGATDTQYF,TGTGCCTGCAGGTCTGGGACAGGGGCCACAGATACGCAGTATTTT
TRBD1,TRBJ2-1,TRBV12-3/TRBV12-4,many,CASSLTGVTYYNEQFF,TGTGCCAGCAGTTTAACAGGGGTTACTTACTACAATGAGCAGTTCTTC
-,TRBJ1-2,TRBV28,many,CASSFGRDYGYTF,TGTGCCAGCAGTTTTGGCAGGGACTATGGCTACACCTTC
TRBD2,TRBJ2-7,TRBV28,many,CASRRTSGSDFYEQYF,TGTGCCAGCAGAAGAACTAGCGGGAGTGATTTTTACGAGCAGTACTTC
-,TRBJ1-3,TRBV11-2,many,CASSLAGSGNTIYF,TGTGCCAGCAGCTTAGCTGGCTCTGGAAACACCATATATTTT
-,TRBJ1-2,TRBV5-6,many,CASSLGTELNGYTF,TGTGCCAGCAGCTTGGGGACAGAGCTAAATGGCTACACCTTC
-,TRBJ2-3,TRBV7-9,many,CASSSGLWGTQYF,TGTGCCAGCAGCTCCGGGCTCTGGGGTACGCAGTATTTT
TRBD1,TRBJ1-3,TRBV20-1,many,CSARRDRGRGNTIYF,TGCAGTGCACGGCGAGACAGGGGGCGAGGAAACACCATATATTTT
TRBD2,TRBJ2-3,TRBV4-3,many,CASSYSGRATDTQYF,TGCGCCAGCAGCTATAGCGGGAGGGCCACAGATACGCAGTATTTT
-,TRBJ2-5,TRBV11-2,medium-sized,CASSLISVQGFQETQYF,TGTGCCAGCAGCTTAATCTCTGTGCAGGGGTTCCAAGAGACCCAGTACTTC
TRBD2,TRBJ2-2,TRBV30,many,CAWNKREGTGELFF,TGTGCCTGGAACAAGCGGGAGGGCACCGGGGAGCTGTTTTTT
-,TRBJ1-5,TRBV6-5,many,CASRSQENQPQHF,TGTGCCAGCAGATCCCAGGAAAATCAGCCCCAGCATTTT
-,TRBJ2-6,TRBV20-1,many,CSAREGAGANVLTF,TGCAGTGCTAGAGAGGGGGCTGGGGCCAACGTCCTGACTTTC
-,TRBJ2-5,TRBV7-3,many,CASSPSRGETQYF,TGTGCCAGCAGCCCCTCAAGGGGGGAGACCCAGTACTTC
-,TRBJ2-7,TRBV3-1,medium-sized,CASSSKDEQYF,TGTGCCAGCAGCTCCAAGGACGAGCAGTACTTC
-,TRBJ2-5,TRBV7-9,many,CASSLGPGKTQYF,TGTGCCAGCAGCTTAGGTCCTGGGAAGACCCAGTACTTC
-,TRBJ2-1,TRBV6-2/TRBV6-3,many,CASSYGGGADYNEQFF,TGTGCCAGCAGTTACGGAGGGGGAGCAGACTACAATGAGCAGTTCTTC
-,TRBJ2-3,TRBV12-3/TRBV12-4,many,CASTRTGREDTQYF,TGTGCCAGCACTAGGACAGGGAGGGAAGATACGCAGTATTTT
-,TRBJ2-1,TRBV12-3/TRBV12-4,many,CASSFGRVTYNEQFF,TGTGCCAGCAGTTTCGGCAGGGTAACCTACAATGAGCAGTTCTTC
-,TRBJ2-7,TRBV10-2,medium-sized,CASRRAPAYEQYF,TGCGCCAGTAGGAGGGCGCCAGCCTACGAGCAGTACTTC
-,TRBJ1-1,TRBV18,many,CASSPQGNTEAFF,TGTGCCAGCTCACCACAGGGGAACACTGAAGCTTTCTTT
-,TRBJ2-1,TRBV5-1,many,CASSLPSYNEQFF,TGCGCCAGCAGCTTGCCCTCCTACAATGAGCAGTTCTTC
-,TRBJ2-1,TRBV5-4,many,CASSPLQGEQFF,TGTGCCAGCAGCCCCTTACAGGGTGAGCAGTTCTTC
TRBD1,TRBJ2-6,TRBV20-1,many,CSARGDRPSGANVLTF,TGCAGTGCTAGGGGGGACAGGCCTTCTGGGGCCAACGTCCTGACTTTC
TRBD2,TRBJ2-1,TRBV4-2,many,CASSHAGTSGGSSYNEQFF,TGTGCCAGCAGCCATGCCGGGACTAGCGGGGGATCCTCCTACAATGAGCAGTTCTTC
-,TRBJ2-7,TRBV14,many,CASSQGAPYEQYF,TGTGCCAGCAGCCAAGGGGCCCCCTACGAGCAGTACTTC
TRBD2,TRBJ2-1,TRBV20-1,many,CSARDWGGRAFNEQFF,TGCAGTGCTAGAGATTGGGGCGGGAGGGCCTTCAATGAGCAGTTCTTC
-,TRBJ2-7,TRBV5-6,-,CASSPGQGRYEQYF,TGTGCCAGCAGCCCCGGGCAGGGAAGGTACGAGCAGTACTTC
TRBD1,TRBJ1-2,TRBV10-3,many,CAISQGQVVDF,TGTGCCATCAGTCAAGGACAGGTGGTGGATTTC
TRBD2,TRBJ2-5,TRBV20-1,medium-sized,CSAKSGSRQETQYF,TGCAGTGCTAAAAGCGGGAGTAGGCAAGAGACCCAGTACTTC
-,TRBJ1-1,TRBV29-1,medium-sized,CSVGNGGEGKNTEAFF,TGCAGCGTCGGTAATGGTGGGGAGGGAAAGAACACTGAAGCTTTCTTT
-,TRBJ2-1,TRBV5-1,medium-sized,CASSGTGNEQFF,TGCGCCAGCAGCGGCACTGGGAATGAGCAGTTCTTC
-,TRBJ1-3,TRBV20-1,many,CSARRQFGNTIYF,TGCAGTGCTAGAAGGCAGTTCGGAAACACCATATATTTT
TRBD1,TRBJ2-6,TRBV9,many,CASSVTGGASGANVLTF,TGTGCCAGCAGCGTGACAGGGGGTGCCTCTGGGGCCAACGTCCTGACTTTC
-,TRBJ2-1,TRBV10-3,many,CATQGLKQGYNEQFF,TGTGCCACCCAGGGATTAAAACAGGGTTACAATGAGCAGTTCTTC
-,TRBJ2-3,TRBV7-2,medium-sized,CASSLVGVAEFTDTQYF,TGTGCCAGCAGCTTAGTGGGGGTAGCTGAATTCACAGATACGCAGTATTTT
-,TRBJ1-2,TRBV4-2,many,CASSQFTIGGGVDDGYTF,TGTGCCAGCAGCCAATTCACCATTGGCGGGGGCGTGGACGATGGCTACACCTTC
-,TRBJ1-6,TRBV28,many,CASSLGGQRNNSPLHF,TGTGCCAGCAGTTTAGGGGGGCAGAGGAATAATTCACCCCTCCACTTT
-,TRBJ2-7,TRBV12-3/TRBV12-4,medium-sized,CASSLGVLRGGSYEQYF,TGTGCCAGCAGTTTAGGAGTTTTGAGGGGAGGTTCGTACGAGCAGTACTTC
-,TRBJ1-1,TRBV25-1,many,CASTGDYTEAFF,TGTGCCAGTACGGGGGACTACACTGAAGCTTTCTTT
TRBD1,TRBJ2-1,TRBV18,few,CASSPHGQGCNEQFF,TGTGCCAGCTCACCCCATGGACAGGGGTGCAATGAGCAGTTCTTC
-,TRBJ1-6,TRBV19,many,CASSLNSGTLHF,TGTGCCAGTTCGCTAAATTCTGGGACCCTCCACTTT
-,TRBJ2-6,TRBV18,many,CASSPTGGSGANVLTF,TGTGCCAGCTCACCTACTGGGGGCTCTGGGGCCAACGTCCTGACTTTC
TRBD1,TRBJ1-5,TRBV7-9,many,CASSSGQAYSNQPQHF,TGTGCCAGCAGTTCGGGACAGGCCTATAGCAATCAGCCCCAGCATTTT
-,TRBJ1-1,TRBV2,-,CASSSLAEAFF,TGTGCCAGCAGTTCCCTCGCTGAAGCTTTCTTT